This TCR beta chain was obtained from a study of blood T cell repertoires in COVID-19. About the study: The study drew acute and convalescent COVID-19 samples from the United States, Italy and Spain.

As processed by the authors: Amplification of reference gene primers provided the estimated nucleated cell counts. The table came from immunoSEQ multiplex PCR; TCRdb's copy has only in-frame clones and leaves some out. V, J and clone size are taken as reported in that table, and D and trimming were inferred from the DNA itself. This sample yields more than 110,000 clones, of which roughly 84% are seen a single time; approximately 45% belongs to the top ten. The V gene lost 5 bases and the J gene lost 4 bases, with 17 bases spanning the gap. The CDR3 extends over 14 amino acids. Germline assignment: CDR1 SQVTM and CDR2 ANQGSEA.

V is TRBV29-1 and J is TRBJ1-1, with D hard to call. The origin of this receptor is a human donor in a cohort sampled during active COVID-19. The material sequenced was peripheral blood. This CDR3 is CSVRASAAGTEAFF. The CDR3 DNA reads TGCAGCGTTCGAGCGAGTGCGGCGGGCACTGAAGCTTTCTTT.